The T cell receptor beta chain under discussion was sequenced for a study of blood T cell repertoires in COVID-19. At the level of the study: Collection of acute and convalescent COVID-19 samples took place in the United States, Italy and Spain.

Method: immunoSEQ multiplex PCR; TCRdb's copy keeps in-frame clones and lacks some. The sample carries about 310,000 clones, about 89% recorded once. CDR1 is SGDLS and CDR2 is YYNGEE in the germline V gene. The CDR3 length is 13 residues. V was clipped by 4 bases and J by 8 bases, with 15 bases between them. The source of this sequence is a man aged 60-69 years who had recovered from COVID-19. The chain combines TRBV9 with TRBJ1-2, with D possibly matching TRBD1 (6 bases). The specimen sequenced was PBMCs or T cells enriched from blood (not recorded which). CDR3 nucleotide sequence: TGTGCCAGCAGCTCACAACAGGGTTCCGGCTACACCTTC. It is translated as CASSSQQGSGYTF.